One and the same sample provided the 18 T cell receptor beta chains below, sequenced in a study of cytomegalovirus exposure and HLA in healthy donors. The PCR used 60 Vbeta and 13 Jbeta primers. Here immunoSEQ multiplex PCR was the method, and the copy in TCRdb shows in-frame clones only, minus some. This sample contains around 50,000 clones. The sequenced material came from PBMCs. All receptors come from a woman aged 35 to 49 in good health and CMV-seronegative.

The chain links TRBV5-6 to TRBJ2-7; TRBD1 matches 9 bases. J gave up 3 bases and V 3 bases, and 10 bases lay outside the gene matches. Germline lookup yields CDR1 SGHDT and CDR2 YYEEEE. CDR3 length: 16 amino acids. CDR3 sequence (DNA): TGTGCCAGCAGCTCACACCGGGACAGGGTACACTACGAGCAGTACTTC. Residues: CASSSHRDRVHYEQYF. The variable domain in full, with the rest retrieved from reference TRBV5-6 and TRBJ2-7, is DAGVTQSPTHLIKTRGQQVTLRCSPKSGHDTVSWYQQALGQGPQFIFQYYEEEERQRGNFPDRFSGHQFPNYSSELNVNALLLGDSALYLCASSSHRDRVHYEQYFGPGTRLTVT.

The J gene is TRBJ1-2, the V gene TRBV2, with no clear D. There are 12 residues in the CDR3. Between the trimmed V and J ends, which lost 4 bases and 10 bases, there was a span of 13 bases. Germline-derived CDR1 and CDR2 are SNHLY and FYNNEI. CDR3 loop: CASSASGLDYTF. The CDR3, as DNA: TGTGCCAGCAGTGCCAGCGGATTGGACTACACCTTC. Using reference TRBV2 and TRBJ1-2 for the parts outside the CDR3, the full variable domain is EPEVTQTPSHQVTQMGQEVILRCVPISNHLYFYWYRQILGQKVEFLVSFYNNEISEKSEIFDDQFSVERPDGSNFTLKIRSTKLEDSAMYFCASSASGLDYTFGSGTRLTVV.

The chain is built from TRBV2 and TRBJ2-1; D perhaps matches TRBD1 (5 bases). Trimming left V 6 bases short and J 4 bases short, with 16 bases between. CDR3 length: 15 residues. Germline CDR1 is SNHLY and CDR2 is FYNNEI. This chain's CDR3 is CASSRAFGGYNEQFF. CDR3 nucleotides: TGTGCCAGCAGCAGGGCCTTTGGTGGGTACAATGAGCAGTTCTTC.

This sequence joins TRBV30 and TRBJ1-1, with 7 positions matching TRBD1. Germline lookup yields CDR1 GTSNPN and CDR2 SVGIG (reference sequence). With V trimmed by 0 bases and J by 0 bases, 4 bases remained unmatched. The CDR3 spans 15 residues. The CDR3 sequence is CAWSVPDRMNTEAFF. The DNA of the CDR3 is TGTGCCTGGAGTGTACCGGACAGGATGAACACTGAAGCTTTCTTT. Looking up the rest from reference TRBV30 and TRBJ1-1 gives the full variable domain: SQTIHQWPATLVQPVGSPLSLECTVEGTSNPNLYWYRQAAGRGLQLLFYSVGIGQISSEVPQNLSASRPQDRQFILSSKKLLLSDSGFYLCAWSVPDRMNTEAFFGQGTRLTVV.

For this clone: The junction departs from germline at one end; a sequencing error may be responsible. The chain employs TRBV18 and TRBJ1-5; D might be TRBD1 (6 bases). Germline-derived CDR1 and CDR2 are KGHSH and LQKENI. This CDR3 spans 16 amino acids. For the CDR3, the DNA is TGTGCCAGCGCACCACCGGGGGGGCATGGGAATCAGCCCCAGCATTTT. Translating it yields CASAPPGGHGNQPQHF. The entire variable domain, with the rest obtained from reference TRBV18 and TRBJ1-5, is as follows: NAGVMQNPRHLVRRRGQEARLRCSPMKGHSHVYWYRQLPEEGLKFMVYLQKENIIDESGMPKERFSAEFPKEGPSILRIQQVVRGDSAAYFCASAPPGGHGNQPQHFGDGTRLSIL.

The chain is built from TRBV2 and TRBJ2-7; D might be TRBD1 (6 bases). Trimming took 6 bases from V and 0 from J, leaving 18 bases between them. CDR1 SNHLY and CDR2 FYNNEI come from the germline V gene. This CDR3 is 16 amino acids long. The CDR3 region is CASREKGTINSYEQYF. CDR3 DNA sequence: TGTGCCAGCAGAGAGAAAGGGACAATCAACTCCTACGAGCAGTACTTC. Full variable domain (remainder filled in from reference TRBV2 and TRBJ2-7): EPEVTQTPSHQVTQMGQEVILRCVPISNHLYFYWYRQILGQKVEFLVSFYNNEISEKSEIFDDQFSVERPDGSNFTLKIRSTKLEDSAMYFCASREKGTINSYEQYFGPGTRLTVT.

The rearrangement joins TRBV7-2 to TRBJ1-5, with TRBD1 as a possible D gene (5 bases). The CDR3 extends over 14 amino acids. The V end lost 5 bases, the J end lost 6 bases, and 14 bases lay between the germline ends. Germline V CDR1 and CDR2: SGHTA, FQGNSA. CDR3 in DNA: TGTGCCAGCAGCCGGGGGGGGGAGGGTCAGCCCCAGCATTTT. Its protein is CASSRGGEGQPQHF.

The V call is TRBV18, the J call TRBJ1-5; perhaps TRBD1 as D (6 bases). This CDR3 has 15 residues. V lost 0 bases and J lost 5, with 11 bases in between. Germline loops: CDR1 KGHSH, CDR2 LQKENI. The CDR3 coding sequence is TGTGCCAGCTCACCACCGAACGGACAGCATCAGCCCCAGCATTTT. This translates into CASSPPNGQHQPQHF. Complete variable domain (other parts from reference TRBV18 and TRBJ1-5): NAGVMQNPRHLVRRRGQEARLRCSPMKGHSHVYWYRQLPEEGLKFMVYLQKENIIDESGMPKERFSAEFPKEGPSILRIQQVVRGDSAAYFCASSPPNGQHQPQHFGDGTRLSIL.

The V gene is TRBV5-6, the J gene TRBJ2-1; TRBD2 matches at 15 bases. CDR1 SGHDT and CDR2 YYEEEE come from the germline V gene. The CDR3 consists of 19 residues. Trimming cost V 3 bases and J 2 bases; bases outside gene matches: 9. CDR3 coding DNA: TGTGCCAGCAGCTATACCGGGACTAGCGGGGGGAGCCCCTACAATGAGCAGTTCTTC. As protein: CASSYTGTSGGSPYNEQFF.

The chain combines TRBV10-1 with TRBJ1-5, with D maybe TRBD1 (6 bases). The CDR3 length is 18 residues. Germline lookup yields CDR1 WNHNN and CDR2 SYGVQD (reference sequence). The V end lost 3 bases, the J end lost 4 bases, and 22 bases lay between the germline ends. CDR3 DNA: TGCGCCAGCAGTGACGCCAGGGGTGATCGGGTCCCGAATCAGCCCCAGCATTTT. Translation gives CASSDARGDRVPNQPQHF.

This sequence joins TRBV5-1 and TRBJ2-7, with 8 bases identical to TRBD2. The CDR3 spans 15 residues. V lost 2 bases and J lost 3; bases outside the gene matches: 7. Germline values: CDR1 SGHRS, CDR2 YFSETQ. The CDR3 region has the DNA TGCGCCAGCAGCTTATCACTAGCGGAGCTCTACGAGCAGTACTTC. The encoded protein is CASSLSLAELYEQYF.

The CDR3 spells CSVPGTGKMNTEAFF. In DNA, the CDR3 is TGCAGCGTTCCCGGGACAGGGAAAATGAACACTGAAGCTTTCTTT. The chain recombines TRBV29-1 with TRBJ1-1; 9 bases map to TRBD1. The CDR3 is 15 amino acids. V shed 5 bases, J shed 0 bases, and the junction held 7 bases outside the gene matches. Germline V gives CDR1 SQVTM, CDR2 ANQGSEA.

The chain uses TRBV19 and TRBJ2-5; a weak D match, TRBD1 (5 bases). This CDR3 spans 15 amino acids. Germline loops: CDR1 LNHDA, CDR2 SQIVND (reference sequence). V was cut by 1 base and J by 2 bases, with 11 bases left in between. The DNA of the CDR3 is TGTGCCAGTAGTATAGGAGTAGGGGTACAAGAGACCCAGTACTTC. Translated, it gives CASSIGVGVQETQYF.

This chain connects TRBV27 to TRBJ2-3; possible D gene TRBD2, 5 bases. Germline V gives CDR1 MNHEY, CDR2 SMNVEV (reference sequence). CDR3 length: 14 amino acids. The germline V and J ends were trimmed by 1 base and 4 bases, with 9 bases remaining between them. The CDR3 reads CASSLYGSADTQYF. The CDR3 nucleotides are TGTGCCAGCAGTTTATATGGTAGCGCAGATACGCAGTATTTT.

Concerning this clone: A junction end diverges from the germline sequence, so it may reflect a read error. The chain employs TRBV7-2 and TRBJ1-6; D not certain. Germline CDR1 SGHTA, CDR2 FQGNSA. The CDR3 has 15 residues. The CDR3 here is CASGGPRSYNSPLHF. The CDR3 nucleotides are TGTGCCAGCGGAGGCCCGAGATCCTATAATTCACCCCTACACTTT. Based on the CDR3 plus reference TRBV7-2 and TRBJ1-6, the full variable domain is GAGVSQSPSNKVTEKGKDVELRCDPISGHTALYWYRQSLGQGLEFLIYFQGNSAPDKSGLPSDRFSAERTGGSVSTLTIQRTQQEDSAVYLCASGGPRSYNSPLHFGNGTRLTVT.

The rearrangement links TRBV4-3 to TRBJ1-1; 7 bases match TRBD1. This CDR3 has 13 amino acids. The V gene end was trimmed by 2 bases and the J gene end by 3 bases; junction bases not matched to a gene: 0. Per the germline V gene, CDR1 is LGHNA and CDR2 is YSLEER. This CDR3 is CASSQQGDTEAFF. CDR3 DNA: TGCGCCAGCAGCCAACAGGGGGACACTGAAGCTTTCTTT.

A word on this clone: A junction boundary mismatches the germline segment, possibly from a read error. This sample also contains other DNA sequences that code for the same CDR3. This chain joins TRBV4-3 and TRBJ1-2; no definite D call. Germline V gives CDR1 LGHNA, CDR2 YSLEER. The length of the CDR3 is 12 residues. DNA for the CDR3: TGCGCCAGCAGCCAGCCCGACCCGCGGCTCGTTTTC. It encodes CASSQPDPRLVF.

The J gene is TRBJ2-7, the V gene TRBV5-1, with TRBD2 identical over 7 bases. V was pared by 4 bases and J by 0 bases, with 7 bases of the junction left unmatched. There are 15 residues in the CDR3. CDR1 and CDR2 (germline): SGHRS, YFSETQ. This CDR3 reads CASSIGRRGSYEQYF. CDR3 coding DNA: TGCGCCAGCAGCATCGGGAGGCGAGGCTCCTACGAGCAGTACTTC. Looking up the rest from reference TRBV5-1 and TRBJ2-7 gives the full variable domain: KAGVTQTPRYLIKTRGQQVTLSCSPISGHRSVSWYQQTPGQGLQFLFEYFSETQRNKGNFPGRFSGRQFSNSRSEMNVSTLELGDSALYLCASSIGRRGSYEQYFGPGTRLTVT.